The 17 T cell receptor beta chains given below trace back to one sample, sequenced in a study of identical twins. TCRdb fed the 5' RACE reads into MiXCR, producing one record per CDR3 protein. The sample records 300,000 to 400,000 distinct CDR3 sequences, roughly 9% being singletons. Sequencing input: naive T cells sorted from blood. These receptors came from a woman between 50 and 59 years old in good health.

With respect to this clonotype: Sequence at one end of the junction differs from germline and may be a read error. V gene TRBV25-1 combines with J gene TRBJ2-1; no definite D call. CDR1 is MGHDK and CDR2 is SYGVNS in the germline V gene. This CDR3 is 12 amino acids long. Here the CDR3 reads CASSRPYDEQFF. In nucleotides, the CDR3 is TGTGCCAGCTCGAGGCCCTACGATGAGCAGTTCTTC. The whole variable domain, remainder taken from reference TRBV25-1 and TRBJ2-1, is EADIYQTPRYLVIGTGKKITLECSQTMGHDKMYWYQQDPGMELHLIHYSYGVNSTEKGDLSSESTVSRIRTEHFPLTLESARPSHTSQYLCASSRPYDEQFFGPGTRLTVL.

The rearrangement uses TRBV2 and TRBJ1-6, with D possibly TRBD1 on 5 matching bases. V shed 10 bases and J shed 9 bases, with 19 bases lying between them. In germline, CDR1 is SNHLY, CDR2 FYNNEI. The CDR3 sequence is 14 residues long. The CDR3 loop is CAIGTKVGSSPLHF. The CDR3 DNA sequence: TGTGCCATCGGGACGAAAGTTGGTAGTTCACCCCTCCACTTT.

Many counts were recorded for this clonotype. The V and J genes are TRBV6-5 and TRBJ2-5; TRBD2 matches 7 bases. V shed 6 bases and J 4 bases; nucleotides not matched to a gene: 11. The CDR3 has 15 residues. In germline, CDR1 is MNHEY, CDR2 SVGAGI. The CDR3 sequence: CASSPSAGVGETQYF. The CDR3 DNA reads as TGTGCCAGCAGCCCTAGTGCGGGAGTGGGAGAGACCCAGTACTTC.

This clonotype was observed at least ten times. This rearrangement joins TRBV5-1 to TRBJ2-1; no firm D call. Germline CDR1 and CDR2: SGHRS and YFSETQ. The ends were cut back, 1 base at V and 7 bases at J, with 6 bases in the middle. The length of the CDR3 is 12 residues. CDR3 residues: CASSLNVNEQFF. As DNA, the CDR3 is TGCGCCAGCAGCTTGAATGTGAATGAGCAGTTCTTC.

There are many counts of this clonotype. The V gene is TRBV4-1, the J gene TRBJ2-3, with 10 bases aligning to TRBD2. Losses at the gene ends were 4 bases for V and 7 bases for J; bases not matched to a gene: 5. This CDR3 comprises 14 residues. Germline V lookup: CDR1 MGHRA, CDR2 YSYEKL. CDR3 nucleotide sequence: TGCGCCAGCAGCCCTAGCGGGAGAGGACATACGCAGTATTTT. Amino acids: CASSPSGRGHTQYF.

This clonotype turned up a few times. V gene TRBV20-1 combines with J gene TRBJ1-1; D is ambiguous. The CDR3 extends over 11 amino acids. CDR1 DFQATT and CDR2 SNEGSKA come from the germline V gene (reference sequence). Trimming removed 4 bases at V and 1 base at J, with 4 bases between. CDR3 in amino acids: CSATKNTEAFF. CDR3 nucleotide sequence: TGCAGTGCTACCAAGAACACTGAAGCTTTCTTT.

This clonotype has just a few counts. CDR3 sequence: CATSAAASGDTQYF. The CDR3 DNA reads as TGTGCCACCAGTGCAGCGGCTAGCGGGGATACGCAGTATTTT. The rearrangement links TRBV24-1 to TRBJ2-3; TRBD2 aligns across 8 bases. CDR1 KGHDR and CDR2 SFDVKD come from the germline V gene. This CDR3 contains 14 residues. After removal of 5 bases from V and 6 bases from J, the junction contained 6 bases not matched to a gene.

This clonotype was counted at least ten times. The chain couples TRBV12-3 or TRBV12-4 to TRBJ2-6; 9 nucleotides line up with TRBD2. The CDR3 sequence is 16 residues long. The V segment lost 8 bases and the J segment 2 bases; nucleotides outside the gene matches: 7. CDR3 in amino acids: CASGYSGSAGANVLTF. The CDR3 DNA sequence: TGTGCCAGCGGATATAGCGGGAGTGCTGGGGCCAACGTCCTGACTTTC.

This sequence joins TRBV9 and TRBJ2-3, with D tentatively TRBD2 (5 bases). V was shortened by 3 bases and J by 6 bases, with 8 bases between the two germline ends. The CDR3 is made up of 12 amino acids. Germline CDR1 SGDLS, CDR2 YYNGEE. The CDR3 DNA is TGTGCCAGCAGCGGAGGGATGGATACGCAGTATTTT. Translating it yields CASSGGMDTQYF.

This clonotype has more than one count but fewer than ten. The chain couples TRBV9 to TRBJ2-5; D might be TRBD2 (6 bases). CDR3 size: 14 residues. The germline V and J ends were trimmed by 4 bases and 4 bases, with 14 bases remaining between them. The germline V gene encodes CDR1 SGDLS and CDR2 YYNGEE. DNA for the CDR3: TGTGCCAGCAGCCGGGGCGGGGAGCTAGAGACCCAGTACTTC. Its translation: CASSRGGELETQYF. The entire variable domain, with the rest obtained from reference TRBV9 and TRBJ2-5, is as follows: DSGVTQTPKHLITATGQRVTLRCSPRSGDLSVYWYQQSLDQGLQFLIQYYNGEERAKGNILERFSAQQFPDLHSELNLSSLELGDSALYFCASSRGGELETQYFGPGTRLLVL.

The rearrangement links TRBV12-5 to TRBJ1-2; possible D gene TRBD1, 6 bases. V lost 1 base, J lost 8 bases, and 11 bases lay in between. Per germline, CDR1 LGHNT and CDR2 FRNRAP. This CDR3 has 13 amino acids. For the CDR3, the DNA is TGTGCTAGTGGTTTGGAAGGGGGTCACGGCTACACCTTC. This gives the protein CASGLEGGHGYTF.

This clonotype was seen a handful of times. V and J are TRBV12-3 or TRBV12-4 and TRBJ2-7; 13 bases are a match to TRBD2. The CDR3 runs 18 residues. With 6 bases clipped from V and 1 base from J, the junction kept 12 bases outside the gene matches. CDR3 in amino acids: CASSDNGLAGEMSYEQYF. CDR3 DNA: TGTGCCAGCAGCGATAATGGACTAGCGGGAGAAATGTCCTACGAGCAGTACTTC.

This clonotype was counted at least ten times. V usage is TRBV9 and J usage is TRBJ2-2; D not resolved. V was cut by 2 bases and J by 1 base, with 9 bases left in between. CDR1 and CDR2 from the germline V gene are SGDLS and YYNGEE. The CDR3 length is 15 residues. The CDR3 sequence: CASSVRALNTGELFF. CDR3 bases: TGTGCCAGCAGCGTCCGAGCCCTGAACACCGGGGAGCTGTTTTTT.

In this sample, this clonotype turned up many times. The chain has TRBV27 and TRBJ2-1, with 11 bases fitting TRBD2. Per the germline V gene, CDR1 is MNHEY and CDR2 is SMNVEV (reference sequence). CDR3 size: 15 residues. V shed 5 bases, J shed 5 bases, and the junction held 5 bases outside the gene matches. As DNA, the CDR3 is TGTGCCAGCAGTCCCGGGACTAGCGGACACAATGAGCAGTTCTTC. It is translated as CASSPGTSGHNEQFF.

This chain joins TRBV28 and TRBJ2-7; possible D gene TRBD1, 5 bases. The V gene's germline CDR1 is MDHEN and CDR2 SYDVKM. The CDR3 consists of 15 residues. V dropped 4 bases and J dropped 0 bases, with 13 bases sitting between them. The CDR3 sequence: CASSSVTGVSYEQYF. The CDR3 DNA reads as TGTGCCAGCAGTTCGGTAACAGGCGTCTCCTACGAGCAGTACTTC. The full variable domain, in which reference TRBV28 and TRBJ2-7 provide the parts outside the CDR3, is DVKVTQSSRYLVKRTGEKVFLECVQDMDHENMFWYRQDPGLGLRLIYFSYDVKMKEKGDIPEGYSVSREKKERFSLILESASTNQTSMYLCASSSVTGVSYEQYFGPGTRLTVT.

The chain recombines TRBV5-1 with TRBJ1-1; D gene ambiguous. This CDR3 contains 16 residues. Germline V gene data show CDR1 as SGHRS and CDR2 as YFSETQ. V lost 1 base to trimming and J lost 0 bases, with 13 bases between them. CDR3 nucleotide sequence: TGCGCCAGCAGCTTGCGACCAGGACTTTTGAACACTGAAGCTTTCTTT. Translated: CASSLRPGLLNTEAFF.

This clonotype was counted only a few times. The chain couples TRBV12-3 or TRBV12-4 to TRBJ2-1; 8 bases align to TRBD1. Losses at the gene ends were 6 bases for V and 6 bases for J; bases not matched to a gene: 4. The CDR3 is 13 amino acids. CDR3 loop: CASRATGVNEQFF. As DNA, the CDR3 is TGTGCCAGCAGGGCGACAGGGGTCAATGAGCAGTTCTTC.